A selection of T cell receptor beta chains follows, all from one sample in a study of blood T cell repertoires in COVID-19. The repertoire was sequenced with immunoSEQ multiplex PCR; TCRdb's copy has only in-frame clones and lacks some. The sample holds 210,000 or so clones; approximately 84% are singletons and the top ten take approximately 1.8%. Sequenced input: PBMCs or T cells enriched from blood (not recorded which). The receptors here all came from a man in his sixties who had recovered from COVID-19. CDR3s include the opening cysteine and the closing phenylalanine or tryptophan. D genes are given only for firm matches. Only part of the rows carry a size: once, few, many, or a class if the clone is expanded.

v_call	d_call	j_call	clone_size	cdr3_aa	cdr3_nt
TRBV7-3	TRBD1	TRBJ1-1	once	CASSLTSGGPTEAFF	TGTGCCAGCAGCTTAACCTCAGGGGGACCAACTGAAGCTTTCTTT
TRBV9	NA	TRBJ2-5	NA	CASSLNREETQYF	TGTGCCAGCAGCCTTAACAGAGAAGAGACCCAGTACTTC
TRBV19	NA	TRBJ1-5	NA	CASSGVGGNQPQHF	TGTGCCAGCAGTGGTGTAGGAGGCAATCAGCCCCAGCATTTT
TRBV2	NA	TRBJ1-5	NA	CASRTGERNQPQHF	TGTGCCAGCAGAACGGGGGAGCGCAATCAGCCCCAGCATTTT
TRBV2	NA	TRBJ2-4	NA	CASSEVLSAKNIQYF	TGTGCCAGCAGTGAAGTTCTCTCGGCCAAAAACATTCAGTACTTC
TRBV29-1	TRBD1	TRBJ2-1	NA	CSVGTGGYNEQFF	TGCAGCGTTGGGACAGGGGGGTACAATGAGCAGTTCTTC
TRBV12-5	TRBD1	TRBJ1-1	NA	CASGLTRQGWTEAFF	TGTGCTAGTGGTTTGACTAGACAGGGATGGACTGAAGCTTTCTTT
TRBV4-3	NA	TRBJ2-1	NA	CASSQGTAHNEQFF	TGCGCCAGCAGCCAAGGGACAGCTCACAATGAGCAGTTCTTC
TRBV27	TRBD2	TRBJ2-1	NA	CASSLLAGVRNEQFF	TGTGCCAGCAGTTTGCTCGCGGGGGTACGCAATGAGCAGTTCTTC
TRBV11-3	TRBD1	TRBJ1-2	NA	CASSFNRGTGGGYTF	TGTGCCAGCAGCTTCAATCGGGGGACAGGGGGCGGCTACACCTTC
TRBV5-1	NA	TRBJ1-6	NA	CASSLGPGKESSPLHF	TGCGCCAGCAGCTTGGGCCCAGGGAAAGAGAGTTCACCCCTCCACTTT
TRBV29-1	NA	TRBJ1-1	once	CSVTRGADTEAFF	TGCAGCGTTACGCGGGGGGCTGACACTGAAGCTTTCTTT
TRBV4-1	NA	TRBJ1-2	once	CASSQEYPTRGGYTF	TGCGCCAGCAGCCAAGAATACCCCACGCGAGGTGGCTACACCTTC
TRBV2	NA	TRBJ1-5	few	CASSEAPIGHRTGDQPQHF	TGTGCCAGCAGTGAAGCACCGATAGGCCACAGGACGGGGGATCAGCCCCAGCATTTT
TRBV18	NA	TRBJ2-7	few	CASSQGDEQYF	TGTGCCAGCTCACAGGGGGACGAGCAGTACTTC
TRBV19	TRBD1	TRBJ1-2	NA	CASKMPGQGRLNGYTF	TGTGCCAGTAAAATGCCGGGACAGGGTAGACTAAATGGCTACACCTTC
TRBV19	TRBD2	TRBJ2-5	NA	CASSMSSGGIETQYF	TGTGCCAGTAGTATGTCTAGCGGGGGTATTGAGACCCAGTACTTC
TRBV6-5	TRBD1	TRBJ1-2	NA	CASSYSTGQGYYGYTF	TGTGCCAGCAGTTACTCGACGGGACAGGGATACTATGGCTACACCTTC
TRBV2	TRBD1	TRBJ2-2	NA	CASSAGTGTTGELFF	TGTGCCAGCAGTGCCGGGACAGGGACCACCGGGGAGCTGTTTTTT
TRBV6-6	TRBD1	TRBJ2-3	NA	CASSSTGGADTQYF	TGTGCCAGCAGTTCGACAGGGGGGGCAGATACGCAGTATTTT
TRBV4-3	TRBD1	TRBJ1-6	NA	CASSQAPLRGVDNSPLHF	TGCGCCAGCAGCCAGGCCCCCCTCAGGGGGGTAGATAATTCACCCCTCCACTTT
TRBV27	TRBD2	TRBJ2-1	NA	CASSPAGGPYNEQFF	TGTGCCAGCAGTCCCGCGGGGGGCCCCTACAATGAGCAGTTCTTC
TRBV19	NA	TRBJ1-2	NA	CASSTTGITYGYTF	TGTGCCAGTAGTACCACAGGGATTACCTATGGCTACACCTTC
TRBV24-1	TRBD1	TRBJ2-2	once	CATSDAGGANTGELFF	TGTGCCACCAGTGATGCAGGGGGCGCGAACACCGGGGAGCTGTTTTTT
TRBV7-9	NA	TRBJ1-6	NA	CASSLRRFNSPLHF	TGTGCCAGCAGCTTACGCAGGTTTAATTCACCCCTCCACTTT
TRBV25-1	NA	TRBJ2-5	NA	CASSAAQGASETQYF	TGTGCCAGCAGTGCGGCACAGGGAGCTTCAGAGACCCAGTACTTC
TRBV5-1	NA	TRBJ2-7	NA	CASSLGSNQVYEQYF	TGCGCCAGCAGCTTGGGTTCGAACCAGGTCTACGAGCAGTACTTC
TRBV14	TRBD2	TRBJ2-5	NA	CASSSGLPGTGTQYF	TGTGCCAGCAGCTCGGGACTACCGGGGACGGGGACCCAGTACTTC
TRBV7-2	NA	TRBJ1-1	once	CASSLGGLMNTEAFF	TGTGCCAGCAGCTTAGGCGGACTGATGAACACTGAAGCTTTCTTT
TRBV13	TRBD2	TRBJ2-7	NA	CASSLSNQRGVGEQYF	TGTGCCAGCAGCTTGAGCAACCAGCGGGGGGTCGGCGAGCAGTACTTC
TRBV10-1	TRBD1	TRBJ2-2	NA	CASQTGADTGELFF	TGCGCCAGCCAGACAGGGGCTGACACCGGGGAGCTGTTTTTT
TRBV4-2	NA	TRBJ2-7	NA	CASSQDIASEQYF	TGTGCCAGCAGCCAAGATATAGCTTCCGAGCAGTACTTC